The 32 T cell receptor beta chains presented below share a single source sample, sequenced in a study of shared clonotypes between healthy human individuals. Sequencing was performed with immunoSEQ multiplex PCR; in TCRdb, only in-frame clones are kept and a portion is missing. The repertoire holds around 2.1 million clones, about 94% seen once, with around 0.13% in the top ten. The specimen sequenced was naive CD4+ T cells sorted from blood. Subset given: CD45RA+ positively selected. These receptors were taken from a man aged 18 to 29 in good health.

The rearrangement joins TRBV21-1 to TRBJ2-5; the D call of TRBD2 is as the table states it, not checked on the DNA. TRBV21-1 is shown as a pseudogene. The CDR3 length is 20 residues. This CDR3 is CASSKVGVTSGRALGETQYF. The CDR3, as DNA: TGTGCCAGCAGCAAAGTGGGTGTAACTAGCGGGAGGGCCTTGGGAGAGACCCAGTACTTC.

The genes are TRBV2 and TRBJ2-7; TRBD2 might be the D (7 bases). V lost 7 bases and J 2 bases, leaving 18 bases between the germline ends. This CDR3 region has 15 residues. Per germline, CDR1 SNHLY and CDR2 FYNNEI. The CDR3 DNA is TGTGCCAGCACCGCGGGGGCGGGACCGACCTACGAGCAGTACTTC. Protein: CASTAGAGPTYEQYF.

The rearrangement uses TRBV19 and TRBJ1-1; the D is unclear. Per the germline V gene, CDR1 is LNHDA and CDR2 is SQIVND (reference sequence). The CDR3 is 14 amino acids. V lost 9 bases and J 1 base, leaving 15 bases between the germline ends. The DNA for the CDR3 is TGTGCCAGCAGCCTCAGGACCGCGAACACTGAAGCTTTCTTT. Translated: CASSLRTANTEAFF.

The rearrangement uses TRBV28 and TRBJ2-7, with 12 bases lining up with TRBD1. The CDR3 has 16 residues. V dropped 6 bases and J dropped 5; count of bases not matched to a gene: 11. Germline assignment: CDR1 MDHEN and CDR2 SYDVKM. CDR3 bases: TGTGCCAGCAGCTCCCAAGGGACAGGGGGCTGGCACGAGCAGTACTTC. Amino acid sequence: CASSSQGTGGWHEQYF.

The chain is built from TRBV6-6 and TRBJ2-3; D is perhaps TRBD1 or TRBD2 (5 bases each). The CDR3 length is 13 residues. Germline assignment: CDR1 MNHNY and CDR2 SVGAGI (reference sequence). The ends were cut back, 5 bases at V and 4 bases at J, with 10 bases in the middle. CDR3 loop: CASSRGWADTQYF. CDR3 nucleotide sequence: TGTGCCAGCAGTCGGGGCTGGGCAGATACGCAGTATTTT.

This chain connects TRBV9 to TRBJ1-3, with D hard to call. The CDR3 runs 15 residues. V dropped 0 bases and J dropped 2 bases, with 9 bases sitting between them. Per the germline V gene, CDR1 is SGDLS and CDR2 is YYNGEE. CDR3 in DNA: TGTGCCAGCAGCGTAGTGGAGACGCCTGGAAACACCATATATTTT. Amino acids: CASSVVETPGNTIYF.

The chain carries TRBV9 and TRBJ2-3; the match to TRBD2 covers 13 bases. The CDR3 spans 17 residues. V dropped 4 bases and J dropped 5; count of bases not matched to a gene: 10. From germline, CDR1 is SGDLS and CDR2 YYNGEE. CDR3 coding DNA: TGTGCCAGCAGCACCGGGACTAGCGGGATGAGGGTAGATACGCAGTATTTT. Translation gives CASSTGTSGMRVDTQYF.

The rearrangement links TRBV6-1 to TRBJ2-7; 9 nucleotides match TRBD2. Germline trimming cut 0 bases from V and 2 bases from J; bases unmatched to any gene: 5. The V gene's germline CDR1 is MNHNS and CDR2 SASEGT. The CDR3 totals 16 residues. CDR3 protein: CASSEALVAGAYEQYF. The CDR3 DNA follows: TGTGCCAGCAGTGAAGCGCTGGTAGCGGGGGCCTACGAGCAGTACTTC.

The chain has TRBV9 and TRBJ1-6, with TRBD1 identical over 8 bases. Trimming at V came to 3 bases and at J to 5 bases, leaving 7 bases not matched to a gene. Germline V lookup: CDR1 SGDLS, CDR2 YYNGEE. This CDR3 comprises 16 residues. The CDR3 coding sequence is TGTGCCAGCAGCGGGACAGGGACAGAAGATAATTCACCCCTCCACTTT. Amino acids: CASSGTGTEDNSPLHF.

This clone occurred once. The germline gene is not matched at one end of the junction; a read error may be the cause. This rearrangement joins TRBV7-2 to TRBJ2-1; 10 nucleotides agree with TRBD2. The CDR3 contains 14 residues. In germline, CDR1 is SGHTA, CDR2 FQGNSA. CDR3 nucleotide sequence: TGTGCCAGCAGCCTAGCGGGGGCCTTCAATGAGCAGTTCTTC. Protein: CASSLAGAFNEQFF.

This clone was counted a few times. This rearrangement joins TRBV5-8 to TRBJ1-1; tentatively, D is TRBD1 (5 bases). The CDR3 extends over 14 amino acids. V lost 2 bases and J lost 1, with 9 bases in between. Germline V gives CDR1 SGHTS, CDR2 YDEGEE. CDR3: CASSFGGKNTEAFF. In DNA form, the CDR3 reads TGTGCCAGCAGCTTTGGGGGGAAGAACACTGAAGCTTTCTTT. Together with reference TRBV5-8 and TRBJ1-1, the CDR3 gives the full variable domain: EAGVTQSPTHLIKTRGQQATLRCSPISGHTSVYWYQQALGLGLQFLLWYDEGEERNRGNFPPRFSGRQFPNYSSELNVNALELEDSALYLCASSFGGKNTEAFFGQGTRLTVV.

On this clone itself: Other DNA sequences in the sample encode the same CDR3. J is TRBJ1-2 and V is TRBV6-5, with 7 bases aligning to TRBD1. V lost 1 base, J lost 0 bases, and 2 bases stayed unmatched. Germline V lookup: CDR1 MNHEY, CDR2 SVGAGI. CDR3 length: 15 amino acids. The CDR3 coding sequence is TGTGCCAGCAGTTACTTGACAGGGACTAACTATGGCTACACCTTC. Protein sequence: CASSYLTGTNYGYTF.

The CDR3 sequence: CASSSASSGRAGGEQFF. The CDR3 DNA reads as TGTGCCAGCAGCTCCGCCTCTAGCGGGAGGGCCGGGGGTGAGCAGTTCTTC. J is TRBJ2-1 and V is TRBV11-3; 12 nucleotides align to TRBD2. The CDR3 extends over 17 amino acids. Per the germline V gene, CDR1 is SGHNT and CDR2 is YENEEA. The trim removed 4 bases at V and 9 bases at J, leaving 13 bases unmatched.

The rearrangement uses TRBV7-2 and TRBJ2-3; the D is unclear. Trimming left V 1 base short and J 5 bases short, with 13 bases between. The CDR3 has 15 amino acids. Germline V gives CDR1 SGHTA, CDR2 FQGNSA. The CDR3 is CASSLGGSIGDTQYF. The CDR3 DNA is TGTGCCAGCAGCTTAGGGGGATCTATCGGAGATACGCAGTATTTT. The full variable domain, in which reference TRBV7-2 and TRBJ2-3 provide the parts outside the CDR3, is GAGVSQSPSNKVTEKGKDVELRCDPISGHTALYWYRQSLGQGLEFLIYFQGNSAPDKSGLPSDRFSAERTGGSVSTLTIQRTQQEDSAVYLCASSLGGSIGDTQYFGPGTRLTVL.

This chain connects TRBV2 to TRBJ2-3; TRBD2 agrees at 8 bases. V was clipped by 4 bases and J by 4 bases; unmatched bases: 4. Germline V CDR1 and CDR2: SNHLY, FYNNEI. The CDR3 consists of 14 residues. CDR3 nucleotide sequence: TGTGCCAGCAGTGTCGGGGGGGCCTCAGATACGCAGTATTTT. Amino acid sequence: CASSVGGASDTQYF.

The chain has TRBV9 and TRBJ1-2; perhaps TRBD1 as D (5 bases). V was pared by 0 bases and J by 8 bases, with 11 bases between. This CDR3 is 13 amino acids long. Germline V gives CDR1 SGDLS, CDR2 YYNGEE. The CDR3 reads CASSVADRGGYTF. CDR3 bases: TGTGCCAGCAGCGTAGCAGACAGAGGGGGCTACACCTTC.

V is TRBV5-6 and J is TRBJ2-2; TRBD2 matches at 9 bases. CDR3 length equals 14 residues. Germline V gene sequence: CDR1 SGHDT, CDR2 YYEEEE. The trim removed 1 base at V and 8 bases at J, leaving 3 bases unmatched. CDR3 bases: TGTGCCAGCAGCTTGCTAGCGGGATTGGGGGAGCTGTTTTTT. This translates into CASSLLAGLGELFF.

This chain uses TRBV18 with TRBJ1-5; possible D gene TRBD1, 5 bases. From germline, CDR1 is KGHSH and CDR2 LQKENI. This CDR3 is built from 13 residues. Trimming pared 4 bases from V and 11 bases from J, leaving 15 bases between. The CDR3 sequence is CASSRAGTGAQHF. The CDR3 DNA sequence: TGTGCCAGCTCACGAGCCGGGACGGGAGCCCAGCATTTT.

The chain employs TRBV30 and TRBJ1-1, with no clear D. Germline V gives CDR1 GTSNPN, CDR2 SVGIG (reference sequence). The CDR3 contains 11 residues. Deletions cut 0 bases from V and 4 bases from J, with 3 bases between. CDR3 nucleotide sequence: TGTGCCTGGAGTGTGTTCACTGAAGCTTTCTTT. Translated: CAWSVFTEAFF.

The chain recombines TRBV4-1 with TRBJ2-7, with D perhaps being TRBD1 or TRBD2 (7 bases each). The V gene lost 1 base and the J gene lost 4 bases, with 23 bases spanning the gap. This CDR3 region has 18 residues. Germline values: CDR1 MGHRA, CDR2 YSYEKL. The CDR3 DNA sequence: TGCGCCAGCAGCCAAGGGTCGACAGGGAGGGGAACCCCGTACGAGCAGTACTTC. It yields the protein CASSQGSTGRGTPYEQYF.

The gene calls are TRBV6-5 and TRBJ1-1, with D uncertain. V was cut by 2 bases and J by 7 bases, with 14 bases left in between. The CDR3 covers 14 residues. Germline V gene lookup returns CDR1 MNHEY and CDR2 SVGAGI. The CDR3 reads CASSYMRSGFEAFF. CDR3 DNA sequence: TGTGCCAGCAGTTACATGCGTAGCGGGTTTGAAGCTTTCTTT.

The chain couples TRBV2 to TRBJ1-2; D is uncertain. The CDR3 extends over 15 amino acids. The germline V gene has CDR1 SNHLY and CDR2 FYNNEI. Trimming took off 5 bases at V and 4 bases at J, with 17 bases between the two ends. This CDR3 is CASSLTSGLLYGYTF. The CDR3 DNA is TGTGCCAGCAGTCTAACCTCCGGTTTACTCTATGGCTACACCTTC.

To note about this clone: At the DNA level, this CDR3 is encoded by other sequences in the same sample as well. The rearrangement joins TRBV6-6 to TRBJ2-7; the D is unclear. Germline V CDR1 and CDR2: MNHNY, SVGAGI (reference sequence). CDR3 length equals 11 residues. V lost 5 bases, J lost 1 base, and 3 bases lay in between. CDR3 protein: CASSGSYEQYF. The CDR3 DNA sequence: TGTGCCAGCAGTGGTTCCTACGAGCAGTACTTC.

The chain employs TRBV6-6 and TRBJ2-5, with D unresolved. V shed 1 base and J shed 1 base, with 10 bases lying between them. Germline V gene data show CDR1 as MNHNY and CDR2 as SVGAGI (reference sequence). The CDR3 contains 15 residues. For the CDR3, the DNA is TGTGCCAGCAGTTACTTCGACACCCTCCAAGAGACCCAGTACTTC. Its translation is CASSYFDTLQETQYF.

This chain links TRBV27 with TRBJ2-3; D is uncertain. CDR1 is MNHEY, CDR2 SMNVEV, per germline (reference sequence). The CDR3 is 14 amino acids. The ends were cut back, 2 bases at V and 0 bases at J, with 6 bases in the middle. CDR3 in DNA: TGTGCCAGCAGTTTAGTCAGTAGCACAGATACGCAGTATTTT. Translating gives CASSLVSSTDTQYF.

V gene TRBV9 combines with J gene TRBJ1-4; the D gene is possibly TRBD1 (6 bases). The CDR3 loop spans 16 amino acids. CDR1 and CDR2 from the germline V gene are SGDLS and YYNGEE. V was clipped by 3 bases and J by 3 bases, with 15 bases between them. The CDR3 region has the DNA TGTGCCAGCAGCGGCGGGGACACTGCGGCTAATGAAAAACTGTTTTTT. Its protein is CASSGGDTAANEKLFF.

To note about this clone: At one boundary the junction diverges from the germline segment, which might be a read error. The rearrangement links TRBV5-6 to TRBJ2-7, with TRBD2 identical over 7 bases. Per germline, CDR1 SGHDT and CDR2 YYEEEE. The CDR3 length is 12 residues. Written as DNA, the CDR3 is TGTGCCAGCAGCAAGTTCGGGACTAACCTTCACTTC. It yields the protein CASSKFGTNLHF.

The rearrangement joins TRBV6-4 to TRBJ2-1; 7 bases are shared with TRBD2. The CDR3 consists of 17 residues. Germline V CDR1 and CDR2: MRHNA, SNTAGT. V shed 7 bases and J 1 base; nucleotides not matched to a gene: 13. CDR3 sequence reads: CASTRGTSVSSYNEQFF. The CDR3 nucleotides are TGTGCCAGCACCCGAGGTACTAGCGTCTCGTCCTACAATGAGCAGTTCTTC.

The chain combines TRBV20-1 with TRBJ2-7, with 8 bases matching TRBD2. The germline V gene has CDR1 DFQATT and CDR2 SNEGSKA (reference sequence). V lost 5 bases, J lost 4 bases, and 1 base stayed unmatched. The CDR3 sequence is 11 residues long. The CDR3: CSAGTRYEQYF. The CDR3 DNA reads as TGCAGTGCTGGGACTAGATACGAGCAGTACTTC.

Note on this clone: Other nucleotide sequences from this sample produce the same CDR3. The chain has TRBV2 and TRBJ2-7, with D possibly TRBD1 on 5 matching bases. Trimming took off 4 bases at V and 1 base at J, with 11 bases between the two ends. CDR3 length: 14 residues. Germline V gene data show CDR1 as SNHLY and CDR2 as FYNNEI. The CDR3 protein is CASSVGRVSYEQYF. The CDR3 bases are TGTGCCAGCAGTGTTGGCAGGGTATCCTACGAGCAGTACTTC.

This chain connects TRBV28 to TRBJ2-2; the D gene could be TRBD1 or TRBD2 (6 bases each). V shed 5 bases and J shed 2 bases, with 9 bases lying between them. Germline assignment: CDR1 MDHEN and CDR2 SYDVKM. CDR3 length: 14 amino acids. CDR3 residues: CASSDGGNTGELFF. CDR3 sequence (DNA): TGTGCCAGCAGTGACGGGGGCAACACCGGGGAGCTGTTTTTT. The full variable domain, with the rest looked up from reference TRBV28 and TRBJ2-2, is DVKVTQSSRYLVKRTGEKVFLECVQDMDHENMFWYRQDPGLGLRLIYFSYDVKMKEKGDIPEGYSVSREKKERFSLILESASTNQTSMYLCASSDGGNTGELFFGEGSRLTVL.

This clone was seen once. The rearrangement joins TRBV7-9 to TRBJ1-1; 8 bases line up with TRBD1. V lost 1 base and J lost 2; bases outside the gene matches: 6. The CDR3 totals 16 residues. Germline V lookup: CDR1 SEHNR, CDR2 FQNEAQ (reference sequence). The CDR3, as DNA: TGTGCCAGCAGCTTAGGGTCAGGGGGCTCTAACACTGAAGCTTTCTTT. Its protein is CASSLGSGGSNTEAFF.